This T cell receptor (beta chain) derives from a study of OX40 agonist ivuxolimab in advanced cancers. Study-level information: Cohort: 80% to 85% men, mean age approximately 60, aged roughly 23 to 90.

Only one count was recorded for this clone. Here immunoSEQ multiplex PCR was the method, and the copy in TCRdb shows in-frame clones only, minus some. Seen here are about 68,000 clones, 70% to 85% observed once, and the top ten hold approximately 10%. V lost 6 bases and J 5 bases, leaving 7 bases between the germline ends. CDR1 and CDR2 from the germline V gene are SEHNR and FQNEAQ (reference sequence). The CDR3 is 12 amino acids. V and J are TRBV7-9 and TRBJ2-2, with a possible D match to TRBD2 (6 bases). The sequence derives from an adult with an advanced solid tumor such as melanoma, head and neck, liver or kidney cancer. Specimen: CD4+ or CD8+ T cells sorted from blood, collected in a trial of the OX40 agonist ivuxolimab. CDR3 bases: TGTGCCAGCAGGGAGGGGACCGGGGAGCTGTTTTTT. Translation gives CASREGTGELFF. The full variable domain, its missing parts supplied by reference TRBV7-9 and TRBJ2-2, is DTGVSQNPRHKITKRGQNVTFRCDPISEHNRLYWYRQTLGQGPEFLTYFQNEAQLEKSRLLSDRFSAERPKGSFSTLEIQRTEQGDSAMYLCASREGTGELFFGEGSRLTVL.